The 8 T cell receptor beta chains presented below share a single source sample, sequenced in a study of T cell responses to AZD1222 COVID-19 vaccine. Method: immunoSEQ multiplex PCR; TCRdb's copy keeps in-frame clones and lacks some. In the table there are about 140,000 clones, 75% to 95% of which are singletons. This sample comprised peripheral blood, obtained 28 days after the second dose of the MenACWY control vaccine. These receptors were taken from an adult who received the MenACWY meningococcal vaccine as a control.

This clone appeared a single time. Here the CDR3 DNA reads TGTGCCAGCAGTGAAACCTGGGCGAAGGGGGAGACCCAGTACTTC. Protein: CASSETWAKGETQYF. This sequence joins TRBV6-1 and TRBJ2-5, with a possible D match to TRBD1 (5 bases). The CDR3 length is 15 residues. V was clipped by 2 bases and J by 5 bases, with 15 bases between them. Per germline, CDR1 MNHNS and CDR2 SASEGT.

There are a few counts of this clone. The chain couples TRBV5-4 to TRBJ2-1, with D possibly matching TRBD2 (7 bases). This CDR3 has 16 residues. Trimming left V 5 bases short and J 4 bases short, with 19 bases between. Germline V gene lookup returns CDR1 SGHNT and CDR2 YYREEE (reference sequence). CDR3 sequence (DNA): TGTGCCAGCAGGAACCGGACTAGGGGGGATTACAATGAGCAGTTCTTC. Protein: CASRNRTRGDYNEQFF.

This clone has just one count. This sequence joins TRBV11-2 and TRBJ2-7, with 8 positions matching TRBD2. The CDR3 consists of 14 residues. With V trimmed by 5 bases and J by 7 bases, 10 bases remained unmatched. CDR1 and CDR2 (germline): SGHAT, FQNNGV. CDR3 sequence (DNA): TGTGCCAGCAGCCGCGGACCTGAGCGGGGGGAGCAGTACTTC. It encodes CASSRGPERGEQYF.

This chain joins TRBV7-9 and TRBJ2-7, with 11 bases lining up with TRBD2. Germline values: CDR1 SEHNR, CDR2 FQNEAQ (reference sequence). J was trimmed by 6 bases and V by 3 bases; bases with no gene match: 13. The CDR3 is made up of 17 amino acids. The CDR3 nucleotides read TGTGCCAGCAGCTTCACCGGGACTAGCGGAAAGTGGCTCGAGCAGTACTTC. It codes for CASSFTGTSGKWLEQYF.

The chain employs TRBV7-9 and TRBJ2-3; D tentatively reads TRBD1 or TRBD2 (5 bases each). Trimming took 1 base from V and 4 from J, leaving 12 bases between them. CDR3 size: 15 residues. Germline V gene data show CDR1 as SEHNR and CDR2 as FQNEAQ (reference sequence). The CDR3 sequence is CASSLGEGSSDTQYF. In DNA form, the CDR3 reads TGTGCCAGCAGCTTAGGCGAGGGGTCATCAGATACGCAGTATTTT.

V is TRBV5-1 and J is TRBJ1-1, with no clear D. Trimming removed 0 bases at V and 0 bases at J, with 15 bases between. This CDR3 has 17 residues. Germline-derived CDR1 and CDR2 are SGHRS and YFSETQ. The CDR3 sequence is CASSLATHSLLNTEAFF. CDR3 nucleotides: TGCGCCAGCAGCTTGGCCACGCACTCACTCCTGAACACTGAAGCTTTCTTT. The full variable domain, completed using reference TRBV5-1 and TRBJ1-1, is KAGVTQTPRYLIKTRGQQVTLSCSPISGHRSVSWYQQTPGQGLQFLFEYFSETQRNKGNFPGRFSGRQFSNSRSEMNVSTLELGDSALYLCASSLATHSLLNTEAFFGQGTRLTVV.

CDR3 bases: TGTGCCAGCAGCCACGACAGGGGATATGAGCAGTTCTTC. Encoded protein: CASSHDRGYEQFF. The V and J genes are TRBV3-1 (or the pseudogene TRBV3-2) and TRBJ2-1, with 8 bases that match TRBD1. This CDR3 is 13 amino acids long. V was pared by 3 bases and J by 8 bases, with 3 bases of the junction left unmatched. Germline values: CDR1 LGHDT, CDR2 YNNKEL (reference sequence).

This sequence joins TRBV7-2 and TRBJ1-2; 7 bases are shared with TRBD1. Germline values: CDR1 SGHTA, CDR2 FQGNSA. Trimming took 5 bases from V and 4 from J; bases not matched to a gene: 10. The CDR3 spans 15 residues. CDR3 in DNA: TGTGCCAGCAGCCAAGACAGGGAGAATTCCTATGGCTACACCTTC. Encoded protein: CASSQDRENSYGYTF.